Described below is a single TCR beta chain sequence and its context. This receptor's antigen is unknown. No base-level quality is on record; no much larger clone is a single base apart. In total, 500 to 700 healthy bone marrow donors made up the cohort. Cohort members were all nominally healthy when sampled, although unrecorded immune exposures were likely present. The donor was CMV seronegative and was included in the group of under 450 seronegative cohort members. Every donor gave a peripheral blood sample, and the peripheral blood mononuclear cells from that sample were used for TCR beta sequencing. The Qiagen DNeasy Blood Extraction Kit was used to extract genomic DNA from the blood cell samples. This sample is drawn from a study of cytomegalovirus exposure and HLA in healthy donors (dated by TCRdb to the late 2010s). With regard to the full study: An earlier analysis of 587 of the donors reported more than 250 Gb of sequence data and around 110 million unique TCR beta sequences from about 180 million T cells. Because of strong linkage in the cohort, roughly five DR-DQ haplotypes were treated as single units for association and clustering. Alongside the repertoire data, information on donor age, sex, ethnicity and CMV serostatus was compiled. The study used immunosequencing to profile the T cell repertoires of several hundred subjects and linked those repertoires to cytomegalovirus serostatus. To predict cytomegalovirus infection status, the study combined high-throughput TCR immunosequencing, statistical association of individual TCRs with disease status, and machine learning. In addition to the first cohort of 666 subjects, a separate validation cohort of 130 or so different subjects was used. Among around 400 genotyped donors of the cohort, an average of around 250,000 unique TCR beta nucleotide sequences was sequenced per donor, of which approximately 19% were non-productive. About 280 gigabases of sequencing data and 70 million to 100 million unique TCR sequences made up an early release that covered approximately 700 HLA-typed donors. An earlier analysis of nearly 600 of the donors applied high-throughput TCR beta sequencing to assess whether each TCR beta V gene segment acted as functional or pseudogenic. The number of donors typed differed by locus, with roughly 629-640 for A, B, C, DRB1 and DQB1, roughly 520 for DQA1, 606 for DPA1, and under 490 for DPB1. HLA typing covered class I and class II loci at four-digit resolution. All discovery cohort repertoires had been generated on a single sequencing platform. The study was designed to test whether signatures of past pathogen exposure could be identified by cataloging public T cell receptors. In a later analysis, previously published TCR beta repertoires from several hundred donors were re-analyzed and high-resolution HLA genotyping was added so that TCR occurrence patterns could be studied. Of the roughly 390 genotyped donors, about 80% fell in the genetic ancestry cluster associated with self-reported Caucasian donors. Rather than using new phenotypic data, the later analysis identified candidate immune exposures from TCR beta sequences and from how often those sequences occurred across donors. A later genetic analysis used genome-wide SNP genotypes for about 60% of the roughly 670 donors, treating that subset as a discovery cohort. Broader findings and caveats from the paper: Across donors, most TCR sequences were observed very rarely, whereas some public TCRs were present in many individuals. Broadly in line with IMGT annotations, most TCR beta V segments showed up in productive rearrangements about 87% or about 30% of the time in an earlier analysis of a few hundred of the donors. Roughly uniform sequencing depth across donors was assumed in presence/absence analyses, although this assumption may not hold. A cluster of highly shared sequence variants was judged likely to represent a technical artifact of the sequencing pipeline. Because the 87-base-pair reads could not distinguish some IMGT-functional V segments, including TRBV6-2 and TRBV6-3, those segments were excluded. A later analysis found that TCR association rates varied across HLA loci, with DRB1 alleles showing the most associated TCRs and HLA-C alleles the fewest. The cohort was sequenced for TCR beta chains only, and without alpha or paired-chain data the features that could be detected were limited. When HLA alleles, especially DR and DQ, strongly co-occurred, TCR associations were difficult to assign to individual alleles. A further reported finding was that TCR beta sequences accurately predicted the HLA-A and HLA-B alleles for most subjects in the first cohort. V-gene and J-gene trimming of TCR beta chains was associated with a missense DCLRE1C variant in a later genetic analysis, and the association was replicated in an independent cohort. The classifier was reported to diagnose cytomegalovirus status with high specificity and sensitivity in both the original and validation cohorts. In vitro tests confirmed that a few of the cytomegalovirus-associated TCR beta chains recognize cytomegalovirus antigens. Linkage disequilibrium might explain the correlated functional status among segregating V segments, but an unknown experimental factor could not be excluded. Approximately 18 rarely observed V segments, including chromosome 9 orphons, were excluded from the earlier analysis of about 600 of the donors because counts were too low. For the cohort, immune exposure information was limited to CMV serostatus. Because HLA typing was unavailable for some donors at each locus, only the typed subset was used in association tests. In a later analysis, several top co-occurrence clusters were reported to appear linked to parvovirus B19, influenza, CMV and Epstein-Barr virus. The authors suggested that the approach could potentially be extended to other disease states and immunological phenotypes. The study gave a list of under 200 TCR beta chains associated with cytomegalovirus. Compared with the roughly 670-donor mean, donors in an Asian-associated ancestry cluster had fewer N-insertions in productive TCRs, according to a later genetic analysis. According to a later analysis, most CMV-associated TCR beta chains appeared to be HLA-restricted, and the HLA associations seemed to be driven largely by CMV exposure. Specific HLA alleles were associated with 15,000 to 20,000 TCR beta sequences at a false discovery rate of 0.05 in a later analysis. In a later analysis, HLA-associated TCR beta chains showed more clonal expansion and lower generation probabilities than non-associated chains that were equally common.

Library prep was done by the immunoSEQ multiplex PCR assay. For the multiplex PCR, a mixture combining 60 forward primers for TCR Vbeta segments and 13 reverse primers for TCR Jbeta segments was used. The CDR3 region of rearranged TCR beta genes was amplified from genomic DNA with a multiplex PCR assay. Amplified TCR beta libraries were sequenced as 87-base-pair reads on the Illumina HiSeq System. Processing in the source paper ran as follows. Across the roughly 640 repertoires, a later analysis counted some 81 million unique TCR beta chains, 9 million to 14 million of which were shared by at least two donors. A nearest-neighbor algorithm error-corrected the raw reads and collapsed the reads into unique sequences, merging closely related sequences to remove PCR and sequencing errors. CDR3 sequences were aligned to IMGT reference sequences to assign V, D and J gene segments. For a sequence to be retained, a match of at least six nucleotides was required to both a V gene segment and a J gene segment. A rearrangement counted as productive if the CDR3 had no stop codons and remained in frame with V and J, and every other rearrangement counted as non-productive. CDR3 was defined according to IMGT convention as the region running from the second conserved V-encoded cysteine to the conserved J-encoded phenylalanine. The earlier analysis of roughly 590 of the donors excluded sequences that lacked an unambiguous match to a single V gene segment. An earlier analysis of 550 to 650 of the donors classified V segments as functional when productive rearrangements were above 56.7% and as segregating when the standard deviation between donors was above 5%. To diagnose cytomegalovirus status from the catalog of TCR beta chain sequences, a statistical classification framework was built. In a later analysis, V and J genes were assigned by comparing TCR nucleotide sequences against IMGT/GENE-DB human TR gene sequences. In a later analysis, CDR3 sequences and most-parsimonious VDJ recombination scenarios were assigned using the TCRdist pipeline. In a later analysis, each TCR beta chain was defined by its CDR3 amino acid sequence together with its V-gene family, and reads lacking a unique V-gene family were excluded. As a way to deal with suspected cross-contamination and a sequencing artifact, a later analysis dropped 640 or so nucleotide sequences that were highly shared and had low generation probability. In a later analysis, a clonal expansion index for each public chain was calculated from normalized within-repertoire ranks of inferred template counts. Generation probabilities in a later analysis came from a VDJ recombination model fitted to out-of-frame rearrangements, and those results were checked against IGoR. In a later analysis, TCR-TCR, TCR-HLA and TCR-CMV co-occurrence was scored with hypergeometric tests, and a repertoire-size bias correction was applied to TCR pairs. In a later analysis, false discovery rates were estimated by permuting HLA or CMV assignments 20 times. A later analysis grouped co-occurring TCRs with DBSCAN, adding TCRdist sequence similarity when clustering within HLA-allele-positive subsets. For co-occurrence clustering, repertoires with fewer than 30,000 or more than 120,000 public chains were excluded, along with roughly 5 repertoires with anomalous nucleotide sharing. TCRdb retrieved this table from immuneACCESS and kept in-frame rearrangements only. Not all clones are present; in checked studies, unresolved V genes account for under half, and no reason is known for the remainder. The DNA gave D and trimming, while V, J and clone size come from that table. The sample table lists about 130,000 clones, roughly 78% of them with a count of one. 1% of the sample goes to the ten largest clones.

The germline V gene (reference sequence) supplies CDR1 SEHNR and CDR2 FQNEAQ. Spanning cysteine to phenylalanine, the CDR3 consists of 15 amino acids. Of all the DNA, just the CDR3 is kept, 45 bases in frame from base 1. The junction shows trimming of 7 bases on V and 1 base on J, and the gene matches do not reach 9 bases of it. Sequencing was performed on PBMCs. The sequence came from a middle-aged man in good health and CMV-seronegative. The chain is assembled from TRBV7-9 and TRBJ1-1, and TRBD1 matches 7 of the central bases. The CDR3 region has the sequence CASTRGGQKNTEAFF. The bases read TGTGCCAGCACCCGAGGGGGACAGAAGAACACTGAAGCTTTCTTT.